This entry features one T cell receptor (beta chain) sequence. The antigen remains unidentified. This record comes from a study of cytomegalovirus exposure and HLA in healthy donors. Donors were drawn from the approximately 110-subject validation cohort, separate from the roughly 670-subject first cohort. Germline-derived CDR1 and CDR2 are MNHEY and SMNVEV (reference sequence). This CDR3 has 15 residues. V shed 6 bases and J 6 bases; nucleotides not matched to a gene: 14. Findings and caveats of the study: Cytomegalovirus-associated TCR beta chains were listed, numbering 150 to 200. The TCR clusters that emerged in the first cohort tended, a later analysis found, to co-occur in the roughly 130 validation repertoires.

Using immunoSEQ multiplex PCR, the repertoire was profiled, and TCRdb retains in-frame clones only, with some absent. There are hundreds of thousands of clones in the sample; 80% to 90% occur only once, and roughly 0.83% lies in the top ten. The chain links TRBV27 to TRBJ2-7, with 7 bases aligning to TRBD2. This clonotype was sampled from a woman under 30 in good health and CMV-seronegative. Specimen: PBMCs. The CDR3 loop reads CASRRLAYSGGEQYF. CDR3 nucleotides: TGTGCCAGCAGAAGATTAGCTTACTCGGGGGGCGAGCAGTACTTC.